Each of the 12 T cell receptor beta chains below was sequenced from the same sample in a study of T cell clonotyping in hematopoietic cell transplantation. Produced via immunoSEQ multiplex PCR; TCRdb's table is partial and in-frame only. Of 13,000 to 15,000 clones in the sample, 94% are singletons; the top ten hold approximately 4.9%. Sample: PBMCs, taken 30 days after allogeneic stem cell transplant. Source of these receptors: a male patient aged 60-70 years who had an allogeneic stem cell transplant from an unrelated donor, so the T cells may come from the graft donor. Some clones in this sample may be carry-over from other donors' samples.

The genes are TRBV4-1 and TRBJ1-1, with D unclear. Per the germline V gene, CDR1 is MGHRA and CDR2 is YSYEKL. Trimming pared 6 bases from V and 1 base from J, leaving 9 bases between. This CDR3 has 13 residues. CDR3 region: CASSPNWNTEAFF. DNA for the CDR3: TGCGCCAGCAGTCCAAACTGGAACACTGAAGCTTTCTTT.

The chain recombines TRBV7-2 with TRBJ2-7; no clear D gene. This CDR3 comprises 12 residues. V lost 5 bases and J 4 bases, leaving 9 bases between the germline ends. CDR1 is SGHTA, CDR2 FQGNSA, per germline. The CDR3 loop reads CASSPTLYEQYF. CDR3 nucleotide sequence: TGTGCCAGCAGCCCTACATTGTACGAGCAGTACTTC.

This sequence joins TRBV30 and TRBJ2-3; D remains ambiguous. Between the trimmed V and J ends, which lost 1 base and 0 bases, there was a span of 14 bases. Germline CDR1 GTSNPN, CDR2 SVGIG (reference sequence). CDR3 size: 16 residues. The CDR3 loop reads CAWSAGKTPSTDTQYF. CDR3 DNA sequence: TGTGCCTGGAGTGCCGGAAAGACACCGAGCACAGATACGCAGTATTTT.

V is TRBV7-6 and J is TRBJ2-7; the match to TRBD2 covers 7 bases. V lost 1 base, J lost 2 bases, and 2 bases stayed unmatched. Per the germline V gene, CDR1 is SGHVS and CDR2 is FNYEAQ. This CDR3 comprises 14 residues. Here the CDR3 reads CASSLGGRAYEQYF. DNA for the CDR3: TGTGCCAGCAGCTTAGGCGGGAGAGCCTACGAGCAGTACTTC.

DNA for the CDR3: TGTGCCAGCAGTACTCGGACTAGCGGGGGCTACGAGCAGTACTTC. Amino acid sequence: CASSTRTSGGYEQYF. This chain uses TRBV2 with TRBJ2-7; the match to TRBD2 covers 13 bases. The CDR3 sequence is 15 residues long. V dropped 5 bases and J dropped 3; count of bases not matched to a gene: 4. Germline V lookup: CDR1 SNHLY, CDR2 FYNNEI.

V and J are TRBV7-8 and TRBJ2-2, with 7 bases aligning to TRBD1. Germline values: CDR1 SGHVS, CDR2 FQNEAQ. The V and J ends lost 6 bases and 1 base, in that order; junction bases with no gene match: 8. This CDR3 comprises 16 residues. The CDR3 DNA reads TGTGCCAGCAGGCGCCTCTGGACAGGGAACACCGGGGAGCTGTTTTTT. It codes for CASRRLWTGNTGELFF. Combining the CDR3 with reference TRBV7-8 and TRBJ2-2 gives the whole variable domain GAGVSQSPRYKVAKRGQDVALRCDPISGHVSLFWYQQALGQGPEFLTYFQNEAQLDKSGLPSDRFFAERPEGSVSTLKIQRTQQEDSAVYLCASRRLWTGNTGELFFGEGSRLTVL.

The chain has TRBV30 and TRBJ1-4; unclear D gene. Germline CDR1 GTSNPN, CDR2 SVGIG (reference sequence). V lost 0 bases to trimming and J lost 2 bases, with 7 bases between them. The CDR3 consists of 14 residues. The CDR3 sequence is CAWSVSMTNEKLFF. The CDR3 coding sequence is TGTGCCTGGAGTGTATCCATGACTAATGAAAAACTGTTTTTT. Variable domain in full (rest from reference TRBV30 and TRBJ1-4): SQTIHQWPATLVQPVGSPLSLECTVEGTSNPNLYWYRQAAGRGLQLLFYSVGIGQISSEVPQNLSASRPQDRQFILSSKKLLLSDSGFYLCAWSVSMTNEKLFFGSGTQLSVL.

The gene calls are TRBV6-4 and TRBJ2-3, with D possibly TRBD2 on 6 matching bases. CDR3 length: 17 amino acids. Between the trimmed V and J ends, which lost 7 bases and 2 bases, there was a span of 22 bases. In germline, CDR1 is MRHNA, CDR2 SNTAGT. The CDR3 region has the DNA TGTGCCAGCAACCGAAGGGGCCGGGGGAGGTCCACAGATACGCAGTATTTT. Translating it yields CASNRRGRGRSTDTQYF.

V is TRBV5-1 and J is TRBJ1-1; D not resolved. V was pared by 0 bases and J by 1 base, with 10 bases between. The CDR3 length is 15 residues. Germline lookup yields CDR1 SGHRS and CDR2 YFSETQ. The chain's CDR3 is CASSLEPVSNTEAFF. CDR3 in DNA: TGCGCCAGCAGCTTGGAGCCGGTATCGAACACTGAAGCTTTCTTT.

The chain is built from TRBV5-1 and TRBJ2-1; tentatively, D is TRBD2 (6 bases). CDR1 and CDR2 from the germline V gene are SGHRS and YFSETQ. The CDR3 spans 19 residues. V gave up 4 bases and J gave up 5 bases, with 28 bases separating them. CDR3 bases: TGCGCCAGCAGCACCGGTGGGACTCTTTTTGCTCGGTCTGACAATGAGCAGTTCTTC. Translated, it gives CASSTGGTLFARSDNEQFF.

The rearrangement uses TRBV21-1 and TRBJ1-5; the table's TRBD1 call for D was not verified on the DNA. TRBV21-1 is assigned pseudogene status. The CDR3 spans 16 residues. CDR3 in DNA: TGTGCCAGCAGCAAGGAGTACAGGGGACGAGACCAGCCCCAGCATTTT. It is translated as CASSKEYRGRDQPQHF.

The chain carries TRBV25-1 and TRBJ1-2; D is unclear. The V and J ends lost 1 base and 5 bases respectively, with 11 bases between them. This CDR3 region has 14 residues. Germline V gives CDR1 MGHDK, CDR2 SYGVNS. Here the CDR3 DNA reads TGTGCCAGCAGTGAATGGGGAGGGTTTTATGGCTACACCTTC. Its translation is CASSEWGGFYGYTF.